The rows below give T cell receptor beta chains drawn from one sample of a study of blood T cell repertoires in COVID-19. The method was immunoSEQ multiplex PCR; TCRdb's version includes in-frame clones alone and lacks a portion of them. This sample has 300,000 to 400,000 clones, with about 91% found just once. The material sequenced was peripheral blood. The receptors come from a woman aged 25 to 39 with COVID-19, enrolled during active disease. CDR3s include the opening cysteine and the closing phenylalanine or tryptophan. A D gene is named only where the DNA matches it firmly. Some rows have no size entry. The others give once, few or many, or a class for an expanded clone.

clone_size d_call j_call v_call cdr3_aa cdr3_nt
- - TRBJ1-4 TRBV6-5 CASSYGRRGTNEKLFF TGTGCCAGCAGTTACGGCAGGCGGGGGACTAATGAAAAACTGTTTTTT
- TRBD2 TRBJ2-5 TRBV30 CAWSVLRRGAGETQYF TGTGCCTGGAGTGTACTAAGGCGGGGGGCCGGGGAGACCCAGTACTTC
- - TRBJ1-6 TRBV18 CASSPGRGGDSPLHF TGTGCCAGCTCACCCGGGCGGGGGGGCGATTCACCCCTCCACTTT
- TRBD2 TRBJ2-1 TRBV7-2 CASSFGTSGSNEQFF TGTGCCAGCAGCTTCGGGACTAGCGGGTCAAATGAGCAGTTCTTC
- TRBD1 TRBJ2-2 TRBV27 CASSLSTGTTGELFF TGTGCCAGCAGTTTATCGACAGGGACCACCGGGGAGCTGTTTTTT
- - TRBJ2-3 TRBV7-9 CASSFPRPQASTQYF TGTGCCAGCAGCTTTCCCAGGCCTCAGGCTAGCACGCAGTATTTT
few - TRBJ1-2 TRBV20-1 CSAGPGGYTF TGCAGTGCGGGTCCCGGGGGCTACACCTTC
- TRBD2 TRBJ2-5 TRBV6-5 CAGGGASETQYF TGTGCCGGGGGGGGTGCTTCCGAGACCCAGTACTTC
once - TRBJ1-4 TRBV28 CASSSTGPNEKLFF TGTGCCAGCAGTTCTACAGGGCCTAATGAAAAACTGTTTTTT
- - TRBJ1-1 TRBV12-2 CASRLARQGHTEAFF TGTGCAAGTCGCTTAGCTCGCCAGGGGCACACTGAAGCTTTCTTT
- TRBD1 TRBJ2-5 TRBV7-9 CASSLDRAPQETQYF TGTGCCAGCAGCCTGGACAGGGCACCCCAAGAGACCCAGTACTTC
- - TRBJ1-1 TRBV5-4 CASSYKDSSAFF TGTGCCAGCAGCTACAAAGATTCCTCAGCTTTCTTT
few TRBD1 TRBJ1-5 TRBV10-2 CASSDRTGSNQPQHF TGCGCCAGCAGTGATAGGACAGGATCAAATCAGCCCCAGCATTTT
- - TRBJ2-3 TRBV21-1 CASREGEGGLDTQYF TGTGCCAGCAGGGAAGGGGAAGGGGGATTGGATACGCAGTATTTT
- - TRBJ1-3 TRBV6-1 CASSEEWGLGNTIYF TGTGCCAGCAGTGAAGAGTGGGGGCTCGGAAACACCATATATTTT
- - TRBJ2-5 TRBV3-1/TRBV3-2 CASSPDWKETQYF TGTGCCAGCAGCCCGGACTGGAAAGAGACCCAGTACTTC
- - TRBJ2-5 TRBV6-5 CASSYFGGARETQYF TGTGCCAGCAGTTACTTTGGGGGGGCGCGGGAGACCCAGTACTTC
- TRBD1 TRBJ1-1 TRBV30 CAWSVRGTGEAFF TGTGCCTGGAGTGTACGGGGGACAGGTGAAGCTTTCTTT
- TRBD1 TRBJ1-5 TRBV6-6 CASRQTTGANQPQHF TGTGCCAGCAGACAAACGACAGGGGCGAATCAGCCCCAGCATTTT
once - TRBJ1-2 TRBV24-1 CATSGPPGQDYGYTF TGTGCCACCAGTGGCCCCCCCGGACAAGACTATGGCTACACCTTC
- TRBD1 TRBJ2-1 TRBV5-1 CASSLGQGGYNEQFF TGCGCCAGCAGCCTAGGACAGGGGGGATACAATGAGCAGTTCTTC
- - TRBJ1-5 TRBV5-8 CASSGSPRGGPQHF TGTGCCAGCAGCGGTTCCCCGCGGGGCGGGCCCCAGCATTTT
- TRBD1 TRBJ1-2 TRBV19 CASSSLQGHYGYTF TGTGCCAGTAGTAGCCTACAGGGGCACTATGGCTACACCTTC
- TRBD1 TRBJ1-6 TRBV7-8 CASSSGQGNNSPLHF TGTGCCAGCAGCTCGGGACAGGGGAATAATTCACCCCTCCACTTT
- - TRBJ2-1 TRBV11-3 CAGSLADYNEQFF TGTGCCGGTTCTTTAGCGGACTACAATGAGCAGTTCTTC
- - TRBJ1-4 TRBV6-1 CASSSPGGNNEKLFF TGTGCCAGCAGTTCCCCGGGGGGCAACAATGAAAAACTGTTTTTT
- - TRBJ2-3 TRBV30 CAWSPARDTQYF TGTGCCTGGAGTCCCGCCCGGGATACGCAGTATTTT
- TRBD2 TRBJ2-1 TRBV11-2 CASSSRGSGAYNEQFF TGTGCCAGCAGCTCCCGGGGTAGCGGGGCCTACAATGAGCAGTTCTTC
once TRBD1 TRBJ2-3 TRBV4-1 CASSQDSGGDTQYF TGCGCCAGCAGCCAAGACTCAGGGGGTGATACGCAGTATTTT
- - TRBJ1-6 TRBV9 CASSVFRGGPLHF TGTGCCAGCAGCGTATTCAGGGGAGGGCCCCTCCACTTT